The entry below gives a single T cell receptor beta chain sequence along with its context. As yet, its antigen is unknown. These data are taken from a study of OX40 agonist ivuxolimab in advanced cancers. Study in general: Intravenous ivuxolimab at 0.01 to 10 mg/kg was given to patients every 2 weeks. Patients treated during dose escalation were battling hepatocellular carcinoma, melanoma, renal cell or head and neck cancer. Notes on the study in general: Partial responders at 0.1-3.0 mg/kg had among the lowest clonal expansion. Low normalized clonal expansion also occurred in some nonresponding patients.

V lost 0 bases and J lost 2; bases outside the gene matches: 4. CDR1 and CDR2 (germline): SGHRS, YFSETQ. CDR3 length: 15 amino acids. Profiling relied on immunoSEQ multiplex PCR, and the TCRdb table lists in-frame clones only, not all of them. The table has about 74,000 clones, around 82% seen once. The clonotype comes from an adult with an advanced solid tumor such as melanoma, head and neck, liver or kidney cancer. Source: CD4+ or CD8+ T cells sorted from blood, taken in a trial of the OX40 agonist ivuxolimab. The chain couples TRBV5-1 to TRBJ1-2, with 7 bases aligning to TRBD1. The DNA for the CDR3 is TGCGCCAGCAGCTTGGCTGCAGGGGGGAACTATGGCTACACCTTC. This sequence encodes CASSLAAGGNYGYTF. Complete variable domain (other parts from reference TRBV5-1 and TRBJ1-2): KAGVTQTPRYLIKTRGQQVTLSCSPISGHRSVSWYQQTPGQGLQFLFEYFSETQRNKGNFPGRFSGRQFSNSRSEMNVSTLELGDSALYLCASSLAAGGNYGYTFGSGTRLTVV.